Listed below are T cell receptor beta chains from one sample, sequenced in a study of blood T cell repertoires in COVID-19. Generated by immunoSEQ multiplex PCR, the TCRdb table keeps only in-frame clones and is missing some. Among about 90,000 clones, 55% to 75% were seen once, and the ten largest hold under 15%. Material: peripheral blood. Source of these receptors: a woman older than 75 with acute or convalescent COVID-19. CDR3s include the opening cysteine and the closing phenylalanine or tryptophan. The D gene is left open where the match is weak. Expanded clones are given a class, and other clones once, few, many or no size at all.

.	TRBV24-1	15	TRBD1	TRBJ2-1	TGTGCCACCAGTGCTTCGGGACAGGGGACCAATGAGCAGTTCTTC	CATSASGQGTNEQFF
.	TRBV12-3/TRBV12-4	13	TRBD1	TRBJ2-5	TGTGCCAGCAGTCCGGGACAGAGAGAGACCCAGTACTTC	CASSPGQRETQYF
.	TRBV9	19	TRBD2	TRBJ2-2	TGTGCCAGCACATGGTCCGGGACTACTCTGGCTGGGGACACCGGGGAGCTGTTTTTT	CASTWSGTTLAGDTGELFF
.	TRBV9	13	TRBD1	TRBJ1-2	TGTGCCAGCAGCGAGGGACAGGTTCCGGGCTACACCTTC	CASSEGQVPGYTF
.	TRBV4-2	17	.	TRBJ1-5	TGTGCCAGCAGCCAAGACCTCAAGGGGGTCGGCAATCAGCCCCAGCATTTT	CASSQDLKGVGNQPQHF
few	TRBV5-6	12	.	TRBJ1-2	TGTGCCAGCAGGGGCCGTGATTATGGCTACACCTTC	CASRGRDYGYTF
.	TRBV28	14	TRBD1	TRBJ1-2	TGTGCCAGCAGTTTAGTTGGACAGGGAGAGGGCTACACCTTC	CASSLVGQGEGYTF
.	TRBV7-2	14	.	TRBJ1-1	TGTGCCAGCAGCCCCCAGGGCGTGAACACTGAAGCTTTCTTT	CASSPQGVNTEAFF
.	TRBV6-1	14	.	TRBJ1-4	TGTGCCAGCAGATTAGGGGGAAGATATGAAAAACTGTTTTTT	CASRLGGRYEKLFF
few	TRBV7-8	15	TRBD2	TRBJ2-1	TGTGCCAGCAGCCCCCAGCGGGGGGGCTTGGATGAGCAGTTCTTC	CASSPQRGGLDEQFF
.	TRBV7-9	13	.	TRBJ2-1	TGTGCCAGCAGCTTAGTTCAGGGGCTCAGGCAGTTCTTC	CASSLVQGLRQFF
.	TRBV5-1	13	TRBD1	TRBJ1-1	TGCGCCAGCAATCGACAGGGAGACACTGAAGCTTTCTTT	CASNRQGDTEAFF
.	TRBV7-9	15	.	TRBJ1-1	TGTGCCAGCAGCTTGTTACAGGGCGGTCACACTGAAGCTTTCTTT	CASSLLQGGHTEAFF
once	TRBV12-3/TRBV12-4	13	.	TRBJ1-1	TGTGCCAGCAGAGGACAGTTGAACACTGAAGCTTTCTTT	CASRGQLNTEAFF
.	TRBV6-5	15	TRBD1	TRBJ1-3	TGTGCCAGCAGTCGGACAGGGGACTCTGGAAACACCATATATTTT	CASSRTGDSGNTIYF
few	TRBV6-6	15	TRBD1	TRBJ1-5	TGTGCCAGCAGTTACCCGGGACAGGGGATCAGGGCCCAGCATTTT	CASSYPGQGIRAQHF
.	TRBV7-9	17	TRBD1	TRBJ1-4	TGTGCCAGCAGCTCGGGCCGGCGGACAGGGATTGATGAAAAACTGTTTTTT	CASSSGRRTGIDEKLFF
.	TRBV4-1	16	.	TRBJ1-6	TGCGCCAGCAGCCAAGATAGGGACAAGTACAATTCACCCCTCCACTTT	CASSQDRDKYNSPLHF
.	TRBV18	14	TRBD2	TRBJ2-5	TGTGCCAGCTCACTCATAGCGGGGAGAGAGACCCAGTACTTC	CASSLIAGRETQYF
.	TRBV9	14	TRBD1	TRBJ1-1	TGTGCCAGCAGCCCAACTACAGGGGGCACTGAAGCTTTCTTT	CASSPTTGGTEAFF
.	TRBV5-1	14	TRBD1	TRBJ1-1	TGCGCCAGCAGCGTTACAGGGGGGAACACTGAAGCTTTCTTT	CASSVTGGNTEAFF
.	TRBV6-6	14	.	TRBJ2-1	TGTGCCAGCTTCTATAGCGACGTCTACAATGAGCAGTTCTTC	CASFYSDVYNEQFF
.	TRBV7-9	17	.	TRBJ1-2	TGTGCCAGCAGCCCATGGCAGGGTTGGGGATATAACTATGGCTACACCTTC	CASSPWQGWGYNYGYTF
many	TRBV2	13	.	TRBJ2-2	TGTGCCAGCAGTGAAGTTAGCAGCGGGGAGCTGTTTTTT	CASSEVSSGELFF
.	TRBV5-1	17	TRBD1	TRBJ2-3	TGCGCCAGCAGCTTGGCGTCGGGGACAGGGGGCACAGATACGCAGTATTTT	CASSLASGTGGTDTQYF
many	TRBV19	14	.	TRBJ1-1	TGTGCCAGTAGTATTGGGTTTCAGGGGACTGAAGCTTTCTTT	CASSIGFQGTEAFF
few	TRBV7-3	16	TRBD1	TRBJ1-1	TGTGCCAGCAGCTTAAGAGCAGGGGGCTTTATCACTGAAGCTTTCTTT	CASSLRAGGFITEAFF
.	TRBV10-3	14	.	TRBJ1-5	TGTGCCACCGACGCGGGGCTAATCAATCAGCCCCAGCATTTT	CATDAGLINQPQHF
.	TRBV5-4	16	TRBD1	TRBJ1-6	TGTGCCAGCAGCTTGGGAGCCGACAGGGCCAATTCACCCCTCCACTTT	CASSLGADRANSPLHF
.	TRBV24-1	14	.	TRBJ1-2	TGTGCCACCAGTGATCCGACAACTAACTATGGCTACACCTTC	CATSDPTTNYGYTF
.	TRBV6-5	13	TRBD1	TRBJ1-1	TGTGCCAGCAGTCTGGGACAGGGTTTTGAAGCTTTCTTT	CASSLGQGFEAFF
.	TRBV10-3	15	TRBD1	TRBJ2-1	TGTGCCATCAGTGAGTACGAGAGGGGGCCCAATGAGCAGTTCTTC	CAISEYERGPNEQFF
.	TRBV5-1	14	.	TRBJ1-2	TGCGCCAGCAGCTTGGGGCCGGGGGACTATGGCTACACCTTC	CASSLGPGDYGYTF
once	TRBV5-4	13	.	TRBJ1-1	TGTGCCAGCAAACCGTACCCAGGCACTGAAGCTTTCTTT	CASKPYPGTEAFF
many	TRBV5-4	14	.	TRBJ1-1	TGTGCCAGCAGCTATCCAGGGGTAGACACTGAAGCTTTCTTT	CASSYPGVDTEAFF
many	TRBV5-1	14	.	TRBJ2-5	TGCGCCAGCAGCTTGGCCGGGGGTCAAGAGACCCAGTACTTC	CASSLAGGQETQYF
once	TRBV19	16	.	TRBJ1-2	TGTGCCAGTACTTCACTGGGGGGGCCCGCGGGTGATGGCTACACCTTC	CASTSLGGPAGDGYTF
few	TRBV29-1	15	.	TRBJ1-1	TGCAGCGGGCACGATATTGGAGGGATCCACACTGAAGCTTTCTTT	CSGHDIGGIHTEAFF
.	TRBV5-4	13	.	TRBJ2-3	TGTGCCAGCAGCTTGTGGGAGGAAGATACGCAGTATTTT	CASSLWEEDTQYF
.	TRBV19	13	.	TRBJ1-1	TGTGCCAGTAGCCAGGGCATGAACACTGAAGCTTTCTTT	CASSQGMNTEAFF
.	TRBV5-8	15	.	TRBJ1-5	TGTGCCAGCAGATTTCGCGGGGACAGCAATCAGCCCCAGCATTTT	CASRFRGDSNQPQHF
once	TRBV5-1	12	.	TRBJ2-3	TGCGCCAGCAGGATGGACAGAGATACGCAGTATTTT	CASRMDRDTQYF
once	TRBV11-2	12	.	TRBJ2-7	TGTGCCAGCAGCTTGTACAGTCTCGAGCAGTACTTC	CASSLYSLEQYF
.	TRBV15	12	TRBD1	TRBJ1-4	TGTGCCACCAGCAGAGATCAAGGGGGCCTGTTTTTT	CATSRDQGGLFF